A single sample gave rise to the 2 T cell receptor beta chains below, sequenced in a study of blood T cell repertoires in COVID-19. TCRdb keeps only in-frame clones here, not all; method: immunoSEQ multiplex PCR. The sample has about 41,000 clones, 85% to 90% seen once. The sequenced material came from peripheral blood. These receptors originate from a human donor in a cohort sampled during active COVID-19.

The chain links TRBV7-3 to TRBJ1-2; 9 nucleotides match TRBD1. The CDR3 spans 15 residues. Trimming removed 0 bases from V and 4 bases from J; junction bases left unmatched: 3. Germline V gene lookup returns CDR1 SGHTA and CDR2 FQGTGA. In DNA, the CDR3 is TGTGCCAGCAGCTTAACAGGGACAGGGTTCTATGGCTACACCTTC. This codes for CASSLTGTGFYGYTF.

The chain is built from TRBV6-1 and TRBJ2-7; no definite D call. V lost 3 bases to trimming and J lost 3 bases, with 6 bases between them. The germline V gene encodes CDR1 MNHNS and CDR2 SASEGT. The CDR3 sequence is 12 residues long. The CDR3 reads CASSDSGYEQYF. For the CDR3, the DNA is TGTGCCAGCAGTGATTCGGGCTACGAGCAGTACTTC.